The clone carrying this TCR beta chain was observed many times. The antigen remains unidentified. Genes here carry mouse names. The read ends 4 residues before the CDR3 terminus; that terminus is restored from the germline J gene. The sorting of pooled cutaneous lymph node cells relied on CD4, CD8alpha, NKG2D, NKG2ACE and other markers. The V end lost 5 bases, the J end lost 0 bases, and 5 bases lay between the germline ends. The CDR3 consists of 12 residues. Per germline, CDR1 SGHDT and CDR2 FRDEAV. These data belong to a study of CD8+ T cells in alopecia areata. Study-level points and caveats: Especially in alopecia totalis/universalis, lesional scalp showed greater clonality than normal scalp did.

RNA was extracted and reverse transcribed into cDNA as the sequencing template. TCRdb's table, derived via immunoSEQ multiplex PCR, lists solely in-frame clones and lacks some. The table lists about 300,000 clones, with no singletons. The sequenced material came from CD4+ T cells sorted from a lymph node. The clonotype originates from a C3H/HeJ mouse with alopecia areata. For this mouse line, the MHC haplotype is H2-k. J is TRBJ1-2 and V is TRBV14, with D maybe TRBD1 (5 bases). The DNA read from the CDR3 is TGTGCCAGCAGACAGGCAAACTCC. This codes for CASRQANS. The whole CDR3 reads CASRQANSDYTF.